This is a list of T cell receptor beta chains from one sample in a study of T cell repertoires in cytomegalovirus infection. TCRdb independently ran MiXCR on the reads; one entry per CDR3 protein. This table holds just over 150,000 distinct CDR3 sequences, around 22% found once. Sample: PBMCs. Receptor source: a human donor in good health (CMV status not recorded). Some clones in this sample may be carry-over from other donors' samples. The CDR3 runs from the conserved cysteine through the conserved F or W. D genes are given only for firm matches. The size entry is marked missing in some rows and otherwise reads once, few, many or a size class.

DNA	CDR3	D	V	J	size
TGTGCCAGTAGTAAATCGGGACTTGTCTACGAGCAGTACTTC	CASSKSGLVYEQYF	.	TRBV19	TRBJ2-7	few
TGCGCCAGCAGCTTGTGGACAGGGGGCGCGGACAATGAGCAGTTCTTC	CASSLWTGGADNEQFF	TRBD1	TRBV5-1	TRBJ2-1	once
TGTGCCAGTAGTACCCGGACAGCTAATAACTACGAGCAGTACTTC	CASSTRTANNYEQYF	.	TRBV19	TRBJ2-7	.
TGTGCCTGGAAGCAGCGTCTGAACACTGAAGCTTTCTTT	CAWKQRLNTEAFF	.	TRBV30	TRBJ1-1	few
TGTGCCAGCAGTTTATATTATGGAGGACAGGATAATCAGCCCCAGCATTTT	CASSLYYGGQDNQPQHF	TRBD1	TRBV27	TRBJ1-5	few
TGTGCCACCAGCAGAGTTAGGAATCAGCCCCAGCATTTT	CATSRVRNQPQHF	.	TRBV15	TRBJ1-5	.
TGTGCCAGCGGAACCAACAGGGTACGCGAAGCTTTCTTT	CASGTNRVREAFF	.	TRBV12-3/TRBV12-4	TRBJ1-1	.
TGTGCCTGGAGTAGGACTAGAGGCGATGAGCAGTTCTTC	CAWSRTRGDEQFF	TRBD2	TRBV30	TRBJ2-1	few
TGTGCCAACAGGACAGGGGGAATATCAATCTCTGGAAACACCATATATTTT	CANRTGGISISGNTIYF	TRBD1	TRBV12-3/TRBV12-4	TRBJ1-3	few
TGTGCCAGCAGTTCGTTAGGACGAAGCAATCAGCCCCAGCATTTT	CASSSLGRSNQPQHF	.	TRBV28	TRBJ1-5	few
TGCAGCGTTGCCGGGACAGACAATCAGCCCCAGCATTTT	CSVAGTDNQPQHF	TRBD1	TRBV29-1	TRBJ1-5	.
TGTGCCAGCAGTGAACAGCCCGGCTACTATGGCTACACCTTC	CASSEQPGYYGYTF	.	TRBV6-1	TRBJ1-2	.
TGTGCCAGCAGCGTTCAGGCTAACACTGAAGCTTTCTTT	CASSVQANTEAFF	.	TRBV7-3	TRBJ1-1	many
TGTGCCAGCAGCTTGGGCGGTTTCACAGGGCTTGGCACTGAAGCTTTCTTT	CASSLGGFTGLGTEAFF	.	TRBV5-6	TRBJ1-1	.
TGCAGTGCTAGAGATGTCCGTTCAAACTACAATGAGCAGTTCTTC	CSARDVRSNYNEQFF	.	TRBV20-1	TRBJ2-1	.
TGTGCCAGCAGTATTAAGGGGGTCTCGGAATCGGATGGCTACACCTTC	CASSIKGVSESDGYTF	.	TRBV28	TRBJ1-2	medium-sized
TGTGCCAGCAGCACCCGCACTCCGACAAACCAAGAGACCCAGTACTTC	CASSTRTPTNQETQYF	.	TRBV7-9	TRBJ2-5	.
TGTGCCAGCAGCCTTTTCAGGGGTGGGGGAAATGAGCAGTTCTTC	CASSLFRGGGNEQFF	.	TRBV3-1	TRBJ2-1	.
TGTGCCAGCAGCTCGACCCCCACAGGGAACACTGAAGCTTTCTTT	CASSSTPTGNTEAFF	.	TRBV7-9	TRBJ1-1	many
TGTGCCATCAGTGATCCCTTGCTGGACAGGCCCAGTGGCTACACCTTC	CAISDPLLDRPSGYTF	TRBD1	TRBV10-3	TRBJ1-2	.
TGTGCCAGCAGTGAAGGCGGGACCGACTTAGGTTCACCCCTCCACTTT	CASSEGGTDLGSPLHF	.	TRBV2	TRBJ1-6	once
TGTGCCAGCAGCTCAGAGACTAGCGGGTATAATGAGCAGTTCTTC	CASSSETSGYNEQFF	TRBD2	TRBV11-3	TRBJ2-1	few
TGCAGCGTTTCGCGGGACGGGCAAGAGACCCAGTACTTC	CSVSRDGQETQYF	.	TRBV29-1	TRBJ2-5	.
TGCAGCGTTCGCGACAATGAGCAGTTCTTC	CSVRDNEQFF	.	TRBV29-1	TRBJ2-1	.
TGTGCCAGCAGCCCTAGGGCGGGGGGAGGTGAGACCCAGTACTTC	CASSPRAGGGETQYF	TRBD2	TRBV7-3	TRBJ2-5	.
TGTGCCAGCGGCGCAAGACAGGGTAATCAGCCCCAGCATTTT	CASGARQGNQPQHF	TRBD1	TRBV2	TRBJ1-5	few
TGTGCCAGCAGCCGGGAGAATGAGCAGTTCTTC	CASSRENEQFF	.	TRBV3-1	TRBJ2-1	few
TGTGCCAGCAGCACCGGGACAGGGACACAATCTGAGCAGTTCTTC	CASSTGTGTQSEQFF	TRBD1	TRBV11-2	TRBJ2-1	.
TGCGCCAGCAGCCAAGATCTATTCGGACTTCTTAAAAGTTACAATGAGCAGTTCTTC	CASSQDLFGLLKSYNEQFF	.	TRBV4-1	TRBJ2-1	many
TGTGCCAGCAGCTTAACCAATCCCACAGGGTCGGAGACCCAGTACTTC	CASSLTNPTGSETQYF	.	TRBV7-2	TRBJ2-5	many
TGTGCCAGCAGCTTCGGCCCTTACACCTTCGGGACAGGAAAATACAATGAGCAGTTCTTC	CASSFGPYTFGTGKYNEQFF	TRBD1	TRBV5-6	TRBJ2-1	.
TGTGCCAGCAGCTTGTTAGGCGGGGAGCTGTTTTTT	CASSLLGGELFF	.	TRBV5-6	TRBJ2-2	many
TGTGCCAGTAGCAAATCCGTTAGCAATCAGCCCCAGCATTTT	CASSKSVSNQPQHF	.	TRBV19	TRBJ1-5	few
TGTGCCAGCAGCTTATCTCGGATATGGACCCCCCCCGGGGAGCTGTTTTTT	CASSLSRIWTPPGELFF	.	TRBV7-4	TRBJ2-2	.
TGCAGCGTTGAAGATCCGGGAGCGTCGTCTCCTGAGGGAATCAATGAGCAGTTCTTC	CSVEDPGASSPEGINEQFF	.	TRBV29-1	TRBJ2-1	.
TGTGCCAGCAGCCCGAGACCACAGGGCACCGGGGAGCTGTTTTTT	CASSPRPQGTGELFF	.	TRBV14	TRBJ2-2	.
TGTGCCAGCAGTTTTACGGGTTCCGGGGCCAACGTCCTGACTTTC	CASSFTGSGANVLTF	.	TRBV28	TRBJ2-6	few
TGCAGCGTTAGCTCTGGGGCCAACGTCCTGACTTTC	CSVSSGANVLTF	.	TRBV29-1	TRBJ2-6	.
TGTGCCAGCAGCCCGTCCCCCCAAGAGACCCAGTACTTC	CASSPSPQETQYF	.	TRBV12-3/TRBV12-4	TRBJ2-5	few
TGTGCCAGCAGTGACGGTGGCACTGAAGCTTTCTTT	CASSDGGTEAFF	.	TRBV6-4	TRBJ1-1	.
TGTGCCACCAGTAAAGATACGCAGTATTTT	CATSKDTQYF	.	TRBV24-1	TRBJ2-3	.
TGTGCCATTGGGAGGGACTCACCCCTCCACTTT	CAIGRDSPLHF	.	TRBV10-3	TRBJ1-6	.
TGTGCCAGCACCAACGGCAGCAGTTTATTCAAATTGAGAACGGAATCAGACAACTATGGCTACACCTTC	CASTNGSSLFKLRTESDNYGYTF	.	TRBV12-3/TRBV12-4	TRBJ1-2	few
TGTGCCACCAGCAGGACAGGAGAAAATGAAAAACTGTTTTTT	CATSRTGENEKLFF	.	TRBV15	TRBJ1-4	.
TGTGCCAGCAGCTTGGTGGAGAGGGCGACCGGGGAGCTGTTTTTT	CASSLVERATGELFF	.	TRBV7-6	TRBJ2-2	few
TGCAGCGTTTCGGGGGGTGGCAAAAACATTCAGTACTTC	CSVSGGGKNIQYF	TRBD2	TRBV29-1	TRBJ2-4	once
TGTGCCAGCAAGGATCCCTCGTGGGGCTACACCTTC	CASKDPSWGYTF	.	TRBV7-2	TRBJ1-2	many
TGTGCCACCAGTGATTCAGGGGACGAGCAGTACTTC	CATSDSGDEQYF	.	TRBV24-1	TRBJ2-7	.
TGCGCCAGCAGCCAGCGTGCCGGGGAGCTGTTTTTT	CASSQRAGELFF	.	TRBV4-1	TRBJ2-2	few
TGTGCCAGTAGTATGGCGGCCGGGGAGCTGTTTTTT	CASSMAAGELFF	.	TRBV19	TRBJ2-2	.
TGTGCCAGCAGTCGAGCTGCTAGCACAGATACGCAGTATTTT	CASSRAASTDTQYF	.	TRBV6-6	TRBJ2-3	few
TGTGCCAGCAGCTTAGAACTAGCGGGTGCGTACGAGCAGTACTTC	CASSLELAGAYEQYF	TRBD2	TRBV7-8	TRBJ2-7	few
TGTGCCAGCAGGGCACAGGGGTTCCCCACCGGGGAGCTGTTTTTT	CASRAQGFPTGELFF	TRBD1	TRBV7-6	TRBJ2-2	few